The rows below give T cell receptor beta chains drawn from one sample of a study of cytomegalovirus exposure and HLA in healthy donors. The assay was immunoSEQ multiplex PCR, and TCRdb's table has in-frame clones only and misses some. The sample lists over 90,000 clones, roughly three quarters occurring once. Sequencing was performed on PBMCs. Every receptor here comes from a middle-aged man in good health and CMV-seropositive. The CDR3 runs from the conserved cysteine through the conserved F or W. A D gene is named only where the DNA matches it firmly. Clone size is shown for a subset of rows, as once, few, many or a class of expanded clone.

j_call clone_size v_call d_call cdr3_aa cdr3_nt
TRBJ2-5 few TRBV27 . CASGSGGALRETQYF TGTGCCAGCGGGTCTGGCGGGGCGCTTCGGGAGACCCAGTACTTC
TRBJ2-7 . TRBV27 TRBD2 CATRAGLYAEQYF TGTGCCACACGAGCGGGATTGTACGCCGAGCAGTACTTC
TRBJ2-1 . TRBV7-9 TRBD2 CASSLVAGGYNEQFF TGTGCCAGCAGCTTAGTAGCGGGAGGATACAATGAGCAGTTCTTC
TRBJ2-7 . TRBV5-8 . CASSRMNRVYEQYF TGTGCCAGCAGCCGAATGAACAGGGTCTACGAGCAGTACTTC
TRBJ1-4 . TRBV5-1 . CASSLAVGGGLEKLFF TGCGCCAGCAGCTTGGCGGTCGGGGGGGGACTCGAAAAACTGTTTTTT
TRBJ2-7 . TRBV6-5 . CASSYSAGSYEQYF TGTGCCAGCAGTTACTCCGCAGGGTCCTACGAGCAGTACTTC
TRBJ1-2 . TRBV11-2 TRBD1 CASSLRQGAAYGYTF TGTGCCAGCAGCCTCAGACAGGGGGCGGCCTATGGCTACACCTTC
TRBJ1-5 . TRBV28 TRBD1 CASSFWTGGNQPQHF TGTGCCAGCAGTTTCTGGACAGGGGGCAATCAGCCCCAGCATTTT
TRBJ2-3 . TRBV19 . CASSISQGPDTQYF TGTGCCAGTAGTATTTCCCAGGGCCCAGATACGCAGTATTTT
TRBJ2-1 . TRBV28 TRBD2 CASSFWPSGSGSYNEQFF TGTGCCAGCAGTTTTTGGCCTAGCGGGAGTGGCTCCTACAATGAGCAGTTCTTC
TRBJ2-1 . TRBV4-1 TRBD1 CASSQYDRGRRNEQFF TGCGCCAGCAGCCAATATGACAGGGGGCGACGCAATGAGCAGTTCTTC
TRBJ1-2 few TRBV28 . CASSIGGGSHYGYTF TGTGCCAGCAGTATAGGTGGGGGCTCGCACTATGGCTACACCTTC
TRBJ1-2 . TRBV10-3 TRBD1 CAISESEGAAYGYTF TGTGCCATCAGTGAGTCGGAGGGGGCTGCCTATGGCTACACCTTC
TRBJ2-1 . TRBV29-1 TRBD2 CSVDLAGGGNEQFF TGCAGCGTTGACTTAGCGGGAGGGGGCAATGAGCAGTTCTTC
TRBJ2-2 . TRBV27 TRBD2 CASSSRVAGGWDTGELFF TGTGCCAGCAGTTCCCGGGTAGCGGGAGGGTGGGACACCGGGGAGCTGTTTTTT
TRBJ2-7 . TRBV6-1 TRBD2 CASSAAGGPNEQYF TGTGCCAGCAGTGCTGCGGGAGGGCCGAACGAGCAGTACTTC
TRBJ2-2 few TRBV29-1 . CSAPLTGNTGELFF TGCAGCGCCCCCTTGACAGGAAACACCGGGGAGCTGTTTTTT
TRBJ2-5 . TRBV18 TRBD1 CASSNADRTRQETQYF TGTGCCAGCTCAAATGCGGACAGGACCCGACAAGAGACCCAGTACTTC
TRBJ2-3 . TRBV6-5 TRBD1 CASSATGSADTQYF TGTGCCAGCAGTGCGACAGGGAGTGCAGATACGCAGTATTTT
TRBJ2-1 . TRBV27 TRBD2 CASSSYIAGPHYNEQFF TGTGCCAGCAGTTCGTATATAGCGGGACCCCACTACAATGAGCAGTTCTTC
TRBJ2-3 . TRBV10-1 . CASRSRATDTQYF TGCGCCAGCAGGTCCAGGGCGACAGATACGCAGTATTTT
TRBJ2-2 once TRBV6-4 TRBD2 CASSDSASGRTGELFF TGTGCCAGCAGTGACTCGGCTAGCGGGAGAACCGGGGAGCTGTTTTTT
TRBJ2-1 . TRBV6-1 . CASSFGTYSEQFF TGTGCCAGCAGTTTTGGGACATATTCCGAGCAGTTCTTC
TRBJ2-5 . TRBV7-6 TRBD1 CASSSTPGQGGGETQYF TGTGCCAGCAGCTCAACGCCGGGACAGGGTGGCGGGGAGACCCAGTACTTC
TRBJ2-1 . TRBV2 TRBD2 CASSEGGTITNEQFF TGTGCCAGCAGTGAGGGAGGGACTATCACCAATGAGCAGTTCTTC
TRBJ1-5 few TRBV18 . CASSHERSGSASNQPQHF TGTGCCAGCTCACACGAACGGTCAGGGTCGGCTAGCAATCAGCCCCAGCATTTT
TRBJ2-7 . TRBV28 . CASTPASGGSGEQYF TGTGCCAGCACTCCAGCATCTGGGGGCTCGGGCGAGCAGTACTTC
TRBJ2-7 . TRBV7-6 TRBD2 CASSSKGLATREQYF TGTGCCAGCAGCTCGAAGGGACTAGCAACTCGCGAGCAGTACTTC
TRBJ1-6 . TRBV30 TRBD1 CAWTGTGTSPLHF TGTGCCTGGACCGGGACAGGGACTTCACCCCTCCACTTT
TRBJ1-5 . TRBV9 . CASSLSPVEPQHF TGTGCCAGCAGCTTAAGCCCGGTCGAGCCCCAGCATTTT
TRBJ2-2 . TRBV19 TRBD1 CATAEGQGVFF TGTGCCACGGCCGAGGGACAGGGGGTGTTTTTT
TRBJ2-5 . TRBV27 TRBD1 CASSLSDRGHWETQYF TGTGCCAGCAGTTTATCGGACAGGGGGCATTGGGAGACCCAGTACTTC
TRBJ1-2 . TRBV29-1 TRBD1 CSVGQGYGYTF TGCAGCGTAGGACAGGGCTATGGCTACACCTTC
TRBJ2-3 . TRBV30 . CAWKNRVSDTQYF TGTGCCTGGAAGAACAGGGTCTCAGATACGCAGTATTTT
TRBJ1-2 . TRBV19 . CASSIGRPEGYGYTF TGTGCCAGTAGTATAGGACGGCCTGAGGGCTATGGCTACACCTTC
TRBJ1-5 . TRBV6-1 TRBD1 CASKADREDQPQHF TGTGCCAGCAAAGCGGACAGGGAGGACCAGCCCCAGCATTTT
TRBJ2-7 . TRBV7-6 . CASSPNAVREQYF TGTGCCAGCAGCCCGAACGCAGTGAGGGAGCAGTACTTC
TRBJ1-1 . TRBV7-3 . CASSPRVNTEAFF TGTGCCAGCAGCCCCCGAGTGAACACTGAAGCTTTCTTT
TRBJ1-1 . TRBV6-1 . CASSATGYTEAFF TGTGCCAGCAGTGCAACAGGATACACTGAAGCTTTCTTT
TRBJ1-1 . TRBV10-1 TRBD1 CASRVDRDTEAFF TGCGCCAGCAGGGTTGACAGGGACACTGAAGCTTTCTTT
TRBJ1-1 once TRBV25-1 . CASRGNFDTEAFF TGTGCCAGCCGGGGGAATTTCGACACTGAAGCTTTCTTT
TRBJ2-7 . TRBV11-2 TRBD1 CASSIDRGAYEQYF TGTGCCAGCTCCATCGACAGGGGCGCCTACGAGCAGTACTTC
TRBJ2-7 . TRBV7-9 TRBD2 CASSSGLAGVDEQYF TGTGCCAGCAGCTCGGGACTAGCGGGAGTCGACGAGCAGTACTTC
TRBJ1-2 . TRBV7-2 TRBD1 CASSLQGTGNYGYTF TGTGCCAGCAGCCTACAAGGGACAGGGAATTATGGCTACACCTTC